This TCR beta chain emerged from a study of PD-1 blockade in classical Hodgkin lymphoma. Overall study results and limits: After ASCT, patients who started nivolumab under 1 year later were excluded. Similar baseline diversity was found in complete responders and newly diagnosed patients. Healthy donors reportedly exceeded newly diagnosed patients in baseline TCR diversity.

All patients relapsed after autologous stem cell transplantation, and brentuximab vedotin exposure varied. Complete response, partial response or progressive disease made up the best responses. A note on this clone: As yet, its antigen is unknown.

Sequencing used immunoSEQ multiplex PCR; TCRdb keeps in-frame clones, though not all of them. The sample records 24,000 or so clones, roughly 79% being singletons. The sequencing here drew on peripheral blood mononuclear cells (PBMCs), taken before the second cycle of nivolumab. The sequence was obtained from a human donor with classical Hodgkin lymphoma.

CDR3 nucleotides: TGTGCCAGCAGCTCAGGGAGGGGGAGCACTGAAGCTTTCTTT. Translated, it gives CASSSGRGSTEAFF. The rearrangement links TRBV7-2 to TRBJ1-1; D might be TRBD1 (6 bases). The CDR3 loop spans 14 amino acids. V gave up 4 bases and J gave up 4 bases, with 13 bases separating them. Germline V gives CDR1 SGHTA, CDR2 FQGNSA. The entire variable domain, with the rest obtained from reference TRBV7-2 and TRBJ1-1, is as follows: GAGVSQSPSNKVTEKGKDVELRCDPISGHTALYWYRQSLGQGLEFLIYFQGNSAPDKSGLPSDRFSAERTGGSVSTLTIQRTQQEDSAVYLCASSSGRGSTEAFFGQGTRLTVV.